These 29 T cell receptor beta chains share one sample of origin, sequenced in a study of CD8 T cells in Susac syndrome. Reverse transcription of roughly 0.5 to 1 ug RNA used random hexamers. Each CDR3 protein is one row after TCRdb ran MiXCR on the immunoSEQ multiplex PCR reads. The data hold more than 100,000 distinct CDR3 sequences, with under 96% observed a single time. Sequencing used CD4+ T cells from PBMCs. The receptors shown here come from a human donor with Susac syndrome.

The gene calls are TRBV30 and TRBJ2-5; 10 bases match TRBD2. Germline CDR1 reads GTSNPN; CDR2 reads SVGIG (reference sequence). The V segment lost 4 bases and the J segment 2 bases; nucleotides outside the gene matches: 4. The CDR3 loop spans 14 amino acids. The CDR3 nucleotides are TGTGCCTGGAAGACTAGCGGGTGGCAAGAGACCCAGTACTTC. Its translation: CAWKTSGWQETQYF.

The rearrangement links TRBV20-1 to TRBJ1-5, with TRBD1 matching over 7 bases. Germline assignment: CDR1 DFQATT and CDR2 SNEGSKA (reference sequence). The CDR3 spans 13 residues. Trimming removed 6 bases from V and 3 bases from J; junction bases left unmatched: 5. DNA of the CDR3: TGCAGTGCCGTCCAGGGGGACAATCAGCCCCAGCATTTT. It codes for CSAVQGDNQPQHF.

This sequence joins TRBV20-1 and TRBJ1-5; 7 bases align to TRBD1. The CDR3 consists of 13 residues. Germline trimming cut 5 bases from V and 7 bases from J; bases unmatched to any gene: 8. CDR1 and CDR2 (germline): DFQATT, SNEGSKA (reference sequence). As DNA, the CDR3 is TGCAGTGCTTACCGACAGGGAGAACAGCCCCAGCATTTT. Translating it yields CSAYRQGEQPQHF.

V and J are TRBV5-1 and TRBJ2-6; D ambiguous. Trimming stripped 6 bases from V and 2 bases from J, with 9 bases between. The CDR3 has 14 residues. Germline V gene data show CDR1 as SGHRS and CDR2 as YFSETQ. The CDR3 is CASITLPGANVLTF. In nucleotides, the CDR3 is TGCGCCAGCATAACCCTCCCTGGGGCCAACGTCCTGACTTTC.

V and J are TRBV3-1 and TRBJ2-5; D uncertain. CDR3 length: 14 residues. CDR1 is LGHDT, CDR2 YNNKEL, per germline (reference sequence). The V end lost 2 bases, the J end lost 2 bases, and 9 bases lay between the germline ends. CDR3 bases: TGTGCCAGCAGCCAACTTGGCTCACAAGAGACCCAGTACTTC. Amino acids: CASSQLGSQETQYF.

The CDR3 DNA follows: TGTGCCACCAGCAGAGGGCCGGGACAGGGAGAAGAGACCCAGTACTTC. Protein: CATSRGPGQGEETQYF. This chain links TRBV15 with TRBJ2-5; 9 nucleotides align to TRBD1. CDR1 and CDR2 (germline): LNHNV, YYDKDF (reference sequence). Trimming removed 1 base from V and 3 bases from J; junction bases left unmatched: 6. This CDR3 is 16 amino acids long.

The chain is built from TRBV6-6 and TRBJ2-5, with D possibly called TRBD1 or TRBD2 (5 bases each). The CDR3 is 15 amino acids. Trimming left V 8 bases short and J 4 bases short, with 20 bases between. The germline V gene encodes CDR1 MNHNY and CDR2 SVGAGI (reference sequence). The CDR3 protein is CASGYGTRGVETQYF. DNA of the CDR3: TGTGCCAGCGGGTACGGGACCCGGGGTGTAGAGACCCAGTACTTC.

The rearrangement joins TRBV15 to TRBJ2-2; 11 nucleotides align to TRBD1. The CDR3 has 14 amino acids. Trimming took 5 bases from V and 6 from J; bases not matched to a gene: 2. The germline V gene encodes CDR1 LNHNV and CDR2 YYDKDF (reference sequence). CDR3 in DNA: TGTGCCACCAGCCCGGGACAGGGGGCCGGGGAGCTGTTTTTT. This encodes CATSPGQGAGELFF.

The chain combines TRBV20-1 with TRBJ1-1; TRBD1 agrees at 9 bases. In germline, CDR1 is DFQATT, CDR2 SNEGSKA (reference sequence). The CDR3 totals 14 residues. V lost 2 bases, J lost 4 bases, and 5 bases stayed unmatched. In DNA, the CDR3 is TGCAGTGCTAGATCCGGACAGGGGATCACTGAAGCTTTCTTT. Translation: CSARSGQGITEAFF.

This sequence joins TRBV9 and TRBJ1-1; no reliable D call. The V gene's germline CDR1 is SGDLS and CDR2 YYNGEE. V lost 5 bases, J lost 0 bases, and 8 bases lay in between. The CDR3 contains 13 residues. CDR3: CASSTQLNTEAFF. In DNA, the CDR3 is TGTGCCAGCAGTACACAGCTGAACACTGAAGCTTTCTTT.

V is TRBV10-3 and J is TRBJ2-5; D not certain. Germline values: CDR1 ENHRY, CDR2 SYGVKD. The CDR3 sequence is 14 residues long. V was shortened by 3 bases and J by 2 bases, with 10 bases between the two germline ends. The CDR3 is CAISDSGLQETQYF. CDR3 nucleotides: TGTGCCATCAGTGATTCGGGCCTGCAAGAGACCCAGTACTTC.

The V and J genes are TRBV18 and TRBJ2-5; 7 bases map to TRBD1. The CDR3 has 17 residues. Germline CDR1 reads KGHSH; CDR2 reads LQKENI. V lost 4 bases and J lost 2; bases outside the gene matches: 13. CDR3 in amino acids: CASSQYGTASVQETQYF. The CDR3 DNA is TGTGCCAGCTCACAGTACGGGACAGCCTCTGTACAAGAGACCCAGTACTTC.

V and J are TRBV24-1 and TRBJ2-1, with 7 positions matching TRBD2. There are 16 residues in the CDR3. Germline CDR1 reads KGHDR; CDR2 reads SFDVKD. V lost 1 base to trimming and J lost 7 bases; unmatched junction nucleotides: 9. The CDR3 protein is CATSDFILGGKNEQFF. The CDR3, as DNA: TGTGCCACCAGTGATTTCATTTTGGGGGGGAAGAATGAGCAGTTCTTC.

The chain recombines TRBV5-1 with TRBJ1-1, with TRBD1 as a possible D gene (5 bases). V dropped 3 bases and J dropped 1 base, with 16 bases sitting between them. Germline V gene lookup returns CDR1 SGHRS and CDR2 YFSETQ. This CDR3 has 16 amino acids. CDR3 sequence reads: CASSSSPGAANTEAFF. In nucleotides, the CDR3 is TGCGCCAGCAGCTCCTCCCCCGGGGCCGCGAACACTGAAGCTTTCTTT.

CDR3 nucleotide sequence: TGTGCCACCAGCATGGACAAGGCTAACTATGGCTACACCTTC. Translating it yields CATSMDKANYGYTF. The J gene is TRBJ1-2, the V gene TRBV15, with D perhaps TRBD1 (5 bases). This CDR3 comprises 14 residues. V dropped 4 bases and J dropped 0 bases, with 9 bases sitting between them. Germline V CDR1 and CDR2: LNHNV, YYDKDF (reference sequence).

The chain carries TRBV18 and TRBJ2-5, with D possibly being TRBD1 or TRBD2 (5 bases each). This CDR3 has 13 residues. Germline assignment: CDR1 KGHSH and CDR2 LQKENI. Trimming took 3 bases from V and 3 from J, leaving 8 bases between them. CDR3 in amino acids: CASSPGVKETQYF. CDR3 nucleotides: TGTGCCAGCTCACCGGGGGTAAAAGAGACCCAGTACTTC.

The J gene is TRBJ2-3, the V gene TRBV18; 7 bases map to TRBD2. Germline loops: CDR1 KGHSH, CDR2 LQKENI. Trimming took 4 bases from V and 6 from J; bases not matched to a gene: 4. The CDR3 length is 13 residues. DNA for the CDR3: TGTGCCAGCTCACGGGACTACTTTGATACGCAGTATTTT. Translation gives CASSRDYFDTQYF.

V usage is TRBV4-3 and J usage is TRBJ1-5; D remains unclear. Germline V gene data show CDR1 as LGHNA and CDR2 as YSLEER. The V gene lost 1 base and the J gene lost 3 bases, with 10 bases spanning the gap. The CDR3 is 15 amino acids. For the CDR3, the DNA is TGCGCCAGCAGCCAAGGTGCCGGGAACAATCAGCCCCAGCATTTT. It is translated as CASSQGAGNNQPQHF.

This sequence joins TRBV6-2 or TRBV6-3 and TRBJ2-1; the D is unclear. V was shortened by 6 bases and J by 8 bases, with 11 bases between the two germline ends. The CDR3 has 12 amino acids. Looked up from germline, CDR1 is MNHEY and CDR2 is SVGEGT. The CDR3 DNA follows: TGTGCCAGCAGCGATCCTACGTATGAGCAGTTCTTC. Translating it yields CASSDPTYEQFF.

The J gene is TRBJ1-1, the V gene TRBV13; 7 nucleotides agree with TRBD1. The V segment lost 5 bases and the J segment 10 bases; nucleotides outside the gene matches: 10. The CDR3 runs to 13 residues. Per germline, CDR1 PRHDT and CDR2 FYEKMQ (reference sequence). CDR3: CASSPDRTRGAFF. CDR3 DNA sequence: TGTGCCAGCAGCCCGGACAGGACTAGAGGAGCTTTCTTT.

The chain recombines TRBV19 with TRBJ2-7; D possibly corresponds to TRBD1 (5 bases). CDR1 is LNHDA and CDR2 is SQIVND in the germline V gene (reference sequence). V was clipped by 9 bases and J by 3 bases, with 15 bases between them. The CDR3 runs to 13 residues. CDR3 DNA: TGTGCCAGCCAAGATGGGCAGGGCTACGAGCAGTACTTC. As protein: CASQDGQGYEQYF.

The chain uses TRBV20-1 and TRBJ2-3; the match to TRBD2 covers 9 bases. The germline CDR1 and CDR2 sequences are DFQATT and SNEGSKA (reference sequence). The J segment lost 4 bases and the V segment lost 6 bases, leaving 11 bases of the junction unmatched. This CDR3 region has 15 residues. The CDR3 here is CSAAKAGGSADTQYF. CDR3 bases: TGCAGTGCGGCTAAAGCGGGAGGATCAGCAGATACGCAGTATTTT.

J is TRBJ2-4 and V is TRBV23-1; no firm D call. TRBV23-1 is reported as an ORF; its role is uncertain. Trimming removed 8 bases at V and 0 bases at J, with 11 bases between. This CDR3 comprises 14 residues. The CDR3 loop reads CASRAPLAKNIQYF. The CDR3 DNA reads as TGCGCCAGCCGAGCACCTCTAGCCAAAAACATTCAGTACTTC.

The chain joins TRBV29-1 to TRBJ2-5; 12 nucleotides agree with TRBD2. This CDR3 spans 14 amino acids. The trim removed 2 bases at V and 5 bases at J, leaving 3 bases unmatched. The germline gives CDR1 SQVTM, CDR2 ANQGSEA. The CDR3 DNA follows: TGCAGCGTTGAATCTAGCGGGAGGGGGGAGACCCAGTACTTC. Translation gives CSVESSGRGETQYF.

The V call is TRBV7-6, the J call TRBJ1-1; 8 bases are shared with TRBD1. J lost 8 bases, V lost 5 bases, and 13 bases had no gene match. The V gene's germline CDR1 is SGHVS and CDR2 FNYEAQ. The CDR3 is 15 residues long. The CDR3 DNA reads as TGTGCCAGCAGCATCGAATCCGGGACAGGCGACGAAGCTTTCTTT. Translation: CASSIESGTGDEAFF. Filled out from reference TRBV7-6 and TRBJ1-1, the complete variable domain reads GAGVSQSPRYKVTKRGQDVALRCDPISGHVSLYWYRQALGQGPEFLTYFNYEAQQDKSGLPNDRFSAERPEGSISTLTIQRTEQRDSAMYRCASSIESGTGDEAFFGQGTRLTVV.

The CDR3 loop is CASSLQNSYEQYF. CDR3 bases: TGTGCCAGCAGCTTACAAAACTCCTACGAGCAGTACTTC. V usage is TRBV5-4 and J usage is TRBJ2-7; D remains unclear. This CDR3 contains 13 residues. The V end lost 2 bases, the J end lost 0 bases, and 6 bases lay between the germline ends. Germline V gives CDR1 SGHNT, CDR2 YYREEE (reference sequence).

The V gene is TRBV5-1, the J gene TRBJ2-7; D gene ambiguous. The V end was cut by 2 bases, the J end by 0 bases, with 6 bases between. Germline V gene lookup returns CDR1 SGHRS and CDR2 YFSETQ. There are 13 residues in the CDR3. The CDR3 bases are TGCGCCAGCAGCTTAGACTTCTCCTACGAGCAGTACTTC. Translated: CASSLDFSYEQYF.

The V call is TRBV12-3 or TRBV12-4, the J call TRBJ2-3; D might be TRBD1 (5 bases). V lost 5 bases, J lost 2 bases, and 8 bases lay in between. The CDR3 is 13 amino acids. CDR3 nucleotide sequence: TGTGCCAGCAGTGGACAAGCCACAGATACGCAGTATTTT. Protein: CASSGQATDTQYF.

The rearrangement uses TRBV2 and TRBJ2-7, with D unresolved. This CDR3 has 13 residues. Germline-derived CDR1 and CDR2 are SNHLY and FYNNEI. The V and J ends lost 1 base and 0 bases respectively, with 4 bases between them. CDR3 amino acids: CASSEEVSYEQYF. The CDR3 nucleotides read TGTGCCAGCAGTGAAGAGGTCTCCTACGAGCAGTACTTC.